This T cell receptor beta chain comes out of a study of T cells after yellow fever vaccination. Study-level background: The SMART-Seq v4 Ultra Low Input method served to prepare the low-cell-number fractions.

The study's findings and limits: By day 5 rather than day 15, the secondary response had peaked, though it was weaker. Post-booster reappearance was seen for most primary-vaccination clones (about 96% CD4, roughly 91% CD8). A small share of clonotypes appeared in both CD4 and CD8 compartments.

TCRdb reprocessed the 5' RACE reads with MiXCR, giving one entry per CDR3 protein. Among 110,000 to 150,000 distinct CDR3 sequences listed, less than 8.5% were seen once. The table lists this clonotype with many counts. Its specificity is unknown. This CDR3 is built from 20 residues. Germline loops: CDR1 SGHRS, CDR2 YFSETQ. V lost 4 bases, J lost 2 bases, and 30 bases lay in between. The TCR originated in a man aged 25 to 40 who received the YFV17D yellow fever vaccine. The rearrangement uses TRBV5-1 and TRBJ1-2, with no clear D. Sequenced material: CD4+ T cells sorted from PBMCs, taken 10 days after the yellow fever booster vaccination. CDR3 in DNA: TGCGCCAGCAGCCCGCTGGGGTACGCAACTATGATCGGGCGCAACTATGGCTACACCTTC. It yields the protein CASSPLGYATMIGRNYGYTF.